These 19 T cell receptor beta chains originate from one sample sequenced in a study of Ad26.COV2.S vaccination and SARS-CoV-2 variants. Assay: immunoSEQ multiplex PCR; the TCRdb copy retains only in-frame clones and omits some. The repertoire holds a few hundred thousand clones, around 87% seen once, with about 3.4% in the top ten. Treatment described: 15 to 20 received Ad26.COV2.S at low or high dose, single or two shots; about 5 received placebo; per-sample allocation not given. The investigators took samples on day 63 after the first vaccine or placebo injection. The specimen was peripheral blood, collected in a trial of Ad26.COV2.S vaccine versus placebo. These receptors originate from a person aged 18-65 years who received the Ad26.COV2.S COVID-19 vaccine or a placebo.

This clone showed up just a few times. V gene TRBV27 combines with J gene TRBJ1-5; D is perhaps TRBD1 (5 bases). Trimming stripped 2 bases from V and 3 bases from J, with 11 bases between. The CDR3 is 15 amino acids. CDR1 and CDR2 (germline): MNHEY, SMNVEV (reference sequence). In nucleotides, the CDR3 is TGTGCCAGCAGTTTAGAGGGGCCGGTCAATCAGCCCCAGCATTTT. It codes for CASSLEGPVNQPQHF.

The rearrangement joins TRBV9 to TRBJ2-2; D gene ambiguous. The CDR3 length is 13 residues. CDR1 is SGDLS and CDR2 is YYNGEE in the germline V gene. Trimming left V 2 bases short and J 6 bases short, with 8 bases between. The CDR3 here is CASSVGLSGELFF. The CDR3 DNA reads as TGTGCCAGCAGCGTCGGGCTTTCCGGGGAGCTGTTTTTT.

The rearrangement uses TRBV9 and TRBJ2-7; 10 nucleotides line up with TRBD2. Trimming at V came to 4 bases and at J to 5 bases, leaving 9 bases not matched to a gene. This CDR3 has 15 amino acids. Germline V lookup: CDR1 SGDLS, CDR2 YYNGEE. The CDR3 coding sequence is TGTGCCAGCAGCACGCGGACTAGCGGCCCCAACGAGCAGTACTTC. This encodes CASSTRTSGPNEQYF.

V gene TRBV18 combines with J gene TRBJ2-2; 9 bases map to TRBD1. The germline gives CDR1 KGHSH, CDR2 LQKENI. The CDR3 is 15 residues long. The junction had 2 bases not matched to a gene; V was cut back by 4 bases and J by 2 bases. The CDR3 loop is CASSLGQGNTGELFF. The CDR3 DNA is TGTGCCAGCTCACTGGGACAGGGAAACACCGGGGAGCTGTTTTTT.

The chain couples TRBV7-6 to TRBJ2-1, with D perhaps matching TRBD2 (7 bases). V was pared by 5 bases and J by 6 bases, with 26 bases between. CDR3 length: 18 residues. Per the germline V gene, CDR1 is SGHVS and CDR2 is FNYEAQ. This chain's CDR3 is CASSLMGGAMIVGNEQFF. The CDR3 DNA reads TGTGCCAGCAGCCTTATGGGGGGGGCGATGATTGTAGGCAATGAGCAGTTCTTC.

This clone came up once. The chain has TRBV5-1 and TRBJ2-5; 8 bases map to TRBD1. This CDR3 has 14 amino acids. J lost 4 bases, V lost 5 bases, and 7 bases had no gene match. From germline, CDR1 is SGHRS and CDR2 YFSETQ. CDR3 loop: CASRPRQGRETQYF. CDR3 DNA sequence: TGCGCCAGCAGGCCCCGACAGGGGCGAGAGACCCAGTACTTC. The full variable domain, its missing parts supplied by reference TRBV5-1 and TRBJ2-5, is KAGVTQTPRYLIKTRGQQVTLSCSPISGHRSVSWYQQTPGQGLQFLFEYFSETQRNKGNFPGRFSGRQFSNSRSEMNVSTLELGDSALYLCASRPRQGRETQYFGPGTRLLVL.

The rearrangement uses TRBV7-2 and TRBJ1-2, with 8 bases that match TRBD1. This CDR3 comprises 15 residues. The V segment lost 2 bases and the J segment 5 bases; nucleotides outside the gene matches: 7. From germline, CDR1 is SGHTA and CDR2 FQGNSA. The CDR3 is CASSLRTGSRYGYTF. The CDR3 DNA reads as TGTGCCAGCAGCTTACGGACAGGGTCGCGGTATGGCTACACCTTC.

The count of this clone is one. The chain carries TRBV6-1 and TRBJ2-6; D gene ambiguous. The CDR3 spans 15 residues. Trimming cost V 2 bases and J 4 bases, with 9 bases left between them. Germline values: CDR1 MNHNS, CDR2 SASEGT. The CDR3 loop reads CASSETARGANVLTF. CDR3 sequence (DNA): TGTGCCAGCAGTGAAACCGCTCGAGGGGCCAACGTCCTGACTTTC.

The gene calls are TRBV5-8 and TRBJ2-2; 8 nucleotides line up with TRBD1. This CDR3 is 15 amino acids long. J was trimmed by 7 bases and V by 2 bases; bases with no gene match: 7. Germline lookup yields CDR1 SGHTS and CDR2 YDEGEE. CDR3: CASSFGRGLGGELFF. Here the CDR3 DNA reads TGTGCCAGCAGCTTCGGCAGGGGGCTTGGCGGGGAGCTGTTTTTT.

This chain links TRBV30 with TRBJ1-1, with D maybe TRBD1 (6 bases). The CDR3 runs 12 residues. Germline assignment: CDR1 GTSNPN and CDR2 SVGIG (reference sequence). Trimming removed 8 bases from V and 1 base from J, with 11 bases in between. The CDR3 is CAGYRENTEAFF. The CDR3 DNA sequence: TGTGCCGGTTACAGGGAGAACACTGAAGCTTTCTTT.

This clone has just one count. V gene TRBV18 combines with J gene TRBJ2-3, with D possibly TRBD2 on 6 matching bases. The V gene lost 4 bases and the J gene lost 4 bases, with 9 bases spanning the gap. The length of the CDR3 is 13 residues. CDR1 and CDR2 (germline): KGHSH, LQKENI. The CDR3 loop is CASSLGGADTQYF. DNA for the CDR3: TGTGCCAGCTCACTCGGCGGGGCAGATACGCAGTATTTT. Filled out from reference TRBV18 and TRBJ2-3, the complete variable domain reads NAGVMQNPRHLVRRRGQEARLRCSPMKGHSHVYWYRQLPEEGLKFMVYLQKENIIDESGMPKERFSAEFPKEGPSILRIQQVVRGDSAAYFCASSLGGADTQYFGPGTRLTVL.

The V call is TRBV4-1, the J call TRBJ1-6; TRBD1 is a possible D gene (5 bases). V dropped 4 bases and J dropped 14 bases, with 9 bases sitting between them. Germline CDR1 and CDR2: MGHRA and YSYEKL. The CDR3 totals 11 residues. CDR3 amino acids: CASSPGGSLHF. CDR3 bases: TGCGCCAGCAGCCCCGGGGGGTCCCTCCACTTT.

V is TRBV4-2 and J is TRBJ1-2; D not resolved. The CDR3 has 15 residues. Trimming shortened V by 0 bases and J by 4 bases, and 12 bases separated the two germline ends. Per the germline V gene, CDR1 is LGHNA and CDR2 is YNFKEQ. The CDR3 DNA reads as TGTGCCAGCAGCCAAGATCCCCGGTCGGGCTATGGCTACACCTTC. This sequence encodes CASSQDPRSGYGYTF.

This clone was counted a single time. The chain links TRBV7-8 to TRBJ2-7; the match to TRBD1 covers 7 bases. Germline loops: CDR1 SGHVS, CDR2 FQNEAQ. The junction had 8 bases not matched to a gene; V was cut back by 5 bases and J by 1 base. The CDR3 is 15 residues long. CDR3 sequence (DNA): TGTGCCAGCAGCCCCCGGGACAGCACATCCTACGAGCAGTACTTC. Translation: CASSPRDSTSYEQYF.

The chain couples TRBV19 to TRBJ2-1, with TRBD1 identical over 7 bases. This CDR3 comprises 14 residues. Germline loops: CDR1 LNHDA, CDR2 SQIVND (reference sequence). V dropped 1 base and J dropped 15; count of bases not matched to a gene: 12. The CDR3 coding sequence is TGTGCCAGTAGTATAGGCCGGGACAGTGGGGTTACGTTCTTC. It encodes CASSIGRDSGVTFF.

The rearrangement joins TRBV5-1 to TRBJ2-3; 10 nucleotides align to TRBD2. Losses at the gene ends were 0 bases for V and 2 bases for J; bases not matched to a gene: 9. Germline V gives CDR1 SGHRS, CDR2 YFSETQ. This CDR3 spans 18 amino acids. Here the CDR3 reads CASSLGRTSGGPTDTQYF. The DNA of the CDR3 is TGCGCCAGCAGCTTGGGTAGGACTAGCGGAGGACCCACAGATACGCAGTATTTT.

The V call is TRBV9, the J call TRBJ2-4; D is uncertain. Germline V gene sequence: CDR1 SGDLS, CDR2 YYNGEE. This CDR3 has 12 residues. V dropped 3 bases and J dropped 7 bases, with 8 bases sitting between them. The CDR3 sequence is CASSGMENIQYF. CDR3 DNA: TGTGCCAGCAGCGGAATGGAGAACATTCAGTACTTC.

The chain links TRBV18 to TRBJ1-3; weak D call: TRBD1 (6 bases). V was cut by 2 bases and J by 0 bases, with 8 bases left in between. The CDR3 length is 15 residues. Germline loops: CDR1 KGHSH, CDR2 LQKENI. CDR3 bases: TGTGCCAGCTCACCAGGGGGCAGCTCTGGAAACACCATATATTTT. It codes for CASSPGGSSGNTIYF. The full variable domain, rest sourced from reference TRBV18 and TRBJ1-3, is NAGVMQNPRHLVRRRGQEARLRCSPMKGHSHVYWYRQLPEEGLKFMVYLQKENIIDESGMPKERFSAEFPKEGPSILRIQQVVRGDSAAYFCASSPGGSSGNTIYFGEGSWLTVV.

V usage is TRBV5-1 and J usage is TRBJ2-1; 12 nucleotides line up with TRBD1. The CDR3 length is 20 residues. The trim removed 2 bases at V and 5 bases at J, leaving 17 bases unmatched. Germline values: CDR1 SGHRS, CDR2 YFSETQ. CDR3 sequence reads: CASSFRDRGLPVEIHNEQFF. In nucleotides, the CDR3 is TGCGCCAGCAGCTTTAGGGACAGGGGGCTACCCGTGGAGATTCACAATGAGCAGTTCTTC.